The 10 T cell receptor beta chains below come from one sample, sequenced in a study of blood T cell repertoires in COVID-19. Measured with immunoSEQ multiplex PCR; TCRdb has only the in-frame clones, and not every one. Of around 200,000 clones in the sample, 83% are singletons; the top ten hold roughly 8.6%. Sequenced material: peripheral blood. The receptors were gathered from a man in his forties or fifties with active or convalescent COVID-19.

This clone was detected only a few times. V and J are TRBV10-3 and TRBJ1-2; 7 nucleotides align to TRBD1. From germline, CDR1 is ENHRY and CDR2 SYGVKD. CDR3 length: 15 amino acids. Germline trimming cut 5 bases from V and 8 bases from J; bases unmatched to any gene: 14. CDR3 amino acids: CAISKTTGDLGGYTF. The CDR3 DNA sequence: TGTGCCATCAGTAAAACCACAGGGGATCTGGGCGGCTACACCTTC.

The chain joins TRBV30 to TRBJ2-1, with 8 bases that match TRBD2. Germline CDR1 is GTSNPN and CDR2 is SVGIG (reference sequence). The length of the CDR3 is 13 residues. V lost 3 bases, J lost 14 bases, and 12 bases stayed unmatched. This chain's CDR3 is CAWRSASGRSKFF. The CDR3 DNA reads TGTGCCTGGAGATCGGCTAGCGGGCGATCTAAGTTCTTC. The full variable domain, with the rest looked up from reference TRBV30 and TRBJ2-1, is SQTIHQWPATLVQPVGSPLSLECTVEGTSNPNLYWYRQAAGRGLQLLFYSVGIGQISSEVPQNLSASRPQDRQFILSSKKLLLSDSGFYLCAWRSASGRSKFFGPGTRLTVL.

V gene TRBV12-3 or TRBV12-4 combines with J gene TRBJ2-5, with D perhaps TRBD1 (5 bases). Trimming stripped 2 bases from V and 4 bases from J, with 5 bases between. This CDR3 is built from 12 residues. CDR3 loop: CASSLRGETQYF. In DNA, the CDR3 is TGTGCCAGCAGTTTAAGGGGAGAGACCCAGTACTTC.

This clone was seen once. This specimen includes other DNA sequences encoding the same CDR3. This chain joins TRBV4-1 and TRBJ1-5, with D possibly matching TRBD1 (6 bases). The germline CDR1 and CDR2 sequences are MGHRA and YSYEKL. The CDR3 is made up of 18 amino acids. Trimming cost V 1 base and J 5 bases, with 21 bases left between them. The CDR3 coding sequence is TGCGCCAGCAGCCAAGTGGGACGGAGGGGGGGAGGGTATCAGCCCCAGCATTTT. This translates into CASSQVGRRGGGYQPQHF.

The chain has TRBV6-5 and TRBJ2-1; 7 bases map to TRBD1. J was trimmed by 5 bases and V by 8 bases; bases with no gene match: 6. Germline loops: CDR1 MNHEY, CDR2 SVGAGI. This CDR3 has 13 residues. The CDR3 protein is CASGYRGNNEQFF. The CDR3 DNA follows: TGTGCCAGCGGATACAGGGGCAACAATGAGCAGTTCTTC.

The chain uses TRBV5-4 and TRBJ1-3; D is uncertain. Germline CDR1 reads SGHNT; CDR2 reads YYREEE (reference sequence). The CDR3 consists of 14 residues. V was trimmed by 0 bases and J by 1 base, leaving 5 bases between them. For the CDR3, the DNA is TGTGCCAGCAGCTTGGGAGGGTCTGGAAACACCATATATTTT. Translated, it gives CASSLGGSGNTIYF.

The chain is built from TRBV6-5 and TRBJ1-1; TRBD1 matches 8 bases. J lost 0 bases, V lost 4 bases, and 4 bases had no gene match. The CDR3 is made up of 15 amino acids. Germline V gene sequence: CDR1 MNHEY, CDR2 SVGAGI. Here the CDR3 DNA reads TGTGCCAGCAGTTCCTCAGGGGGCGTGAACACTGAAGCTTTCTTT. This translates into CASSSSGGVNTEAFF.

CDR3 nucleotides: TGTGCCATCAGTGAGTCCAGACTGAGCTCTGGAAACACCATATATTTT. Translated, it gives CAISESRLSSGNTIYF. The V gene is TRBV10-3, the J gene TRBJ1-3; D is unresolved. CDR1 and CDR2 from the germline V gene are ENHRY and SYGVKD. The CDR3 is 16 residues long. The ends were cut back, 0 bases at V and 0 bases at J, with 9 bases in the middle.

This chain connects TRBV5-5 to TRBJ1-2; possibly TRBD1 for D (5 bases). The CDR3 is 13 residues long. V was cut by 4 bases and J by 6 bases, with 13 bases left in between. CDR1 and CDR2 (germline): SGHKS, YYEKEE (reference sequence). In DNA form, the CDR3 reads TGTGCCAGCAGCCCGCGGGGCAGTGATGGCTACACCTTC. This translates into CASSPRGSDGYTF. The whole variable domain, filled in from reference TRBV5-5 and TRBJ1-2, reads DAGVTQSPTHLIKTRGQQVTLRCSPISGHKSVSWYQQVLGQGPQFIFQYYEKEERGRGNFPDRFSARQFPNYSSELNVNALLLGDSALYLCASSPRGSDGYTFGSGTRLTVV.

The chain is built from TRBV30 and TRBJ1-5; 7 bases match TRBD1. The ends lost 5 bases at V and 6 bases at J; junction bases unmatched: 7. CDR1 GTSNPN and CDR2 SVGIG come from the germline V gene (reference sequence). This CDR3 comprises 13 residues. The CDR3 here is CAWEQGMGQPQHF. In nucleotides, the CDR3 is TGTGCCTGGGAACAGGGGATGGGTCAGCCCCAGCATTTT.